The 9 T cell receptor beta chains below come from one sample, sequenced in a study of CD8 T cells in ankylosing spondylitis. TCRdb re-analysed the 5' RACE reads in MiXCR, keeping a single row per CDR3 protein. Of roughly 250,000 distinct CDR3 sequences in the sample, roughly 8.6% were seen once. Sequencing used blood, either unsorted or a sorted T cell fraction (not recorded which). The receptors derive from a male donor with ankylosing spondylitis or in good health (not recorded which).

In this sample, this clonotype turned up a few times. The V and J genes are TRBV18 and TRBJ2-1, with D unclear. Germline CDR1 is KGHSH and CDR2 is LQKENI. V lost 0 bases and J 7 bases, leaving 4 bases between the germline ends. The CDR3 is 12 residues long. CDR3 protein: CASSPPTNEQFF. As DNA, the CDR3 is TGTGCCAGCTCACCACCGACGAATGAGCAGTTCTTC.

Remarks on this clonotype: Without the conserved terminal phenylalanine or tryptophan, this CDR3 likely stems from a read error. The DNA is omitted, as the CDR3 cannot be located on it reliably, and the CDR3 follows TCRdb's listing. CDR3: CAISERDRANNEHFY. The V and J genes are TRBV10-3 and TRBJ2-1; TRBD1, as called in the table, went unchecked against the DNA. 15 amino acids form the CDR3, both terminal residues included. The germline CDR1 and CDR2 sequences are ENHRY and SYGVKD.

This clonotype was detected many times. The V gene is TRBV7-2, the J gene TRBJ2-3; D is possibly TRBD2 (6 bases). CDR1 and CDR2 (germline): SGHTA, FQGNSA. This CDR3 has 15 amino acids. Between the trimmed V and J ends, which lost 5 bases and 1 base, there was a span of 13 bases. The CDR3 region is CASSLSGSRTDTQYF. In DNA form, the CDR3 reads TGTGCCAGCAGCCTTAGCGGCAGCCGCACAGATACGCAGTATTTT.

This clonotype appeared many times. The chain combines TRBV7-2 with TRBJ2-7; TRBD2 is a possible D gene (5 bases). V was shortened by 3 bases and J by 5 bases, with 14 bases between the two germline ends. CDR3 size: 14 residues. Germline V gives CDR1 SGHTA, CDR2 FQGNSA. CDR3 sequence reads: CASSFGPSGHEQYF. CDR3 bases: TGTGCCAGCAGCTTCGGACCCAGCGGACACGAGCAGTACTTC.

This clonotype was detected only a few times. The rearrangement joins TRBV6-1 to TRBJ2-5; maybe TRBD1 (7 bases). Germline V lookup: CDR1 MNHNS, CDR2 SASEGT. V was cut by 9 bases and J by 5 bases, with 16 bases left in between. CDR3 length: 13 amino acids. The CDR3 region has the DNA TGTGCCAGTCGAGGAGGGGGCGGGGAGACCCAGTACTTC. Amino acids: CASRGGGGETQYF.

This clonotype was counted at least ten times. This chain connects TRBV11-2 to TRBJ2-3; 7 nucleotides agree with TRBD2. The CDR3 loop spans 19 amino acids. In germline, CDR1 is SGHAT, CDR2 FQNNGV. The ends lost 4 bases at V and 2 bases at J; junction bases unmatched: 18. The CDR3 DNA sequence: TGTGCCAGCAGCTCGAGAACCGGCCGTGCTGCGGGGGTCACAGATACGCAGTATTTT. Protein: CASSSRTGRAAGVTDTQYF.

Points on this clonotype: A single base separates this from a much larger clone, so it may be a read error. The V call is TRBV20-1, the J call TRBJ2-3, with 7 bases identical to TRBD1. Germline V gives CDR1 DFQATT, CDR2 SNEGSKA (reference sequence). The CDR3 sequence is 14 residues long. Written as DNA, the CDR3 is TGCAGTGCTAGAGTGAGGCAGGGGACAGATACGCAGTTTTTT. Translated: CSARVRQGTDTQFF.

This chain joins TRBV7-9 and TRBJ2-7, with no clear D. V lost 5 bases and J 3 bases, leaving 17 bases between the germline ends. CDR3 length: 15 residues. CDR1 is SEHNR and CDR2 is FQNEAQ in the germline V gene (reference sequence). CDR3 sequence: CASSAEEDGFYEQYF. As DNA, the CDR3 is TGTGCCAGCAGCGCGGAAGAGGACGGATTCTACGAGCAGTACTTC. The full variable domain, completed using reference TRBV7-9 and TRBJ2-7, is DTGVSQNPRHKITKRGQNVTFRCDPISEHNRLYWYRQTLGQGPEFLTYFQNEAQLEKSRLLSDRFSAERPKGSFSTLEIQRTEQGDSAMYLCASSAEEDGFYEQYFGPGTRLTVT.

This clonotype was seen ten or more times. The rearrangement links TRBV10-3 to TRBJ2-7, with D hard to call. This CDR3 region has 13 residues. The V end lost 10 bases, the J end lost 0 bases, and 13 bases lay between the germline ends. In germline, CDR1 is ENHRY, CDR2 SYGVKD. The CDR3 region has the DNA TGTGCCACCAGGACGGGTCCCTCCTACGAGCAGTACTTC. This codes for CATRTGPSYEQYF.